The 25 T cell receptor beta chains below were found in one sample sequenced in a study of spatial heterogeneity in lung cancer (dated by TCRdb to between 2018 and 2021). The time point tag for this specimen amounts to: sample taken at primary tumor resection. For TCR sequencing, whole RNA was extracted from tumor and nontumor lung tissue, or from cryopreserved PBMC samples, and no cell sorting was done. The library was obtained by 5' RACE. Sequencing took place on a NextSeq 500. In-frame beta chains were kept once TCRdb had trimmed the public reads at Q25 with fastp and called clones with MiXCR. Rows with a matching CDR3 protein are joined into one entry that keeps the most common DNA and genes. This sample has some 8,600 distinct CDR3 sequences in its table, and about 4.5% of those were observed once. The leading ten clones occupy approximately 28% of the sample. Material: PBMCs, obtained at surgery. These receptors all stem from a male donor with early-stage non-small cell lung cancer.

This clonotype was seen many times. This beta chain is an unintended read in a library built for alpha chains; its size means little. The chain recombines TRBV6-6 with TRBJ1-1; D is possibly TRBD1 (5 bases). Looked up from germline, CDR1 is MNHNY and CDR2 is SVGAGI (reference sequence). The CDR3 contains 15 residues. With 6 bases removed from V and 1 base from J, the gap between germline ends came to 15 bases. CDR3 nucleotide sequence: TGTGCCAGCAGAAGGCCGGAGGGGAAGAACACTGAAGCTTTCTTT. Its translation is CASRRPEGKNTEAFF.

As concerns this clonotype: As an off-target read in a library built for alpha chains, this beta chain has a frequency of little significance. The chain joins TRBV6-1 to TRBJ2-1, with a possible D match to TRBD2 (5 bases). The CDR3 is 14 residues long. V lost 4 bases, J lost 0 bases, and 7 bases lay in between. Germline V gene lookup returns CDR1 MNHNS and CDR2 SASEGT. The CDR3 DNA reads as TGTGCCAGCAGTGTCGGGAACTCCTACAATGAGCAGTTCTTC. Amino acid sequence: CASSVGNSYNEQFF.

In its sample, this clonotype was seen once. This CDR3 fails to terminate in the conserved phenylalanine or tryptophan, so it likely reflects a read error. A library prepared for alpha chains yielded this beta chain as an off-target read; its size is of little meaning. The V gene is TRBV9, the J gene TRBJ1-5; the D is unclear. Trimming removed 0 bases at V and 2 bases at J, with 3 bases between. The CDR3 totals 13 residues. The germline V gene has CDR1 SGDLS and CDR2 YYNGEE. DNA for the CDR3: TGTGCCAGCAGCGTAGATGGCAATCAGCCCCAGCATTGT. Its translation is CASSVDGNQPQHC.

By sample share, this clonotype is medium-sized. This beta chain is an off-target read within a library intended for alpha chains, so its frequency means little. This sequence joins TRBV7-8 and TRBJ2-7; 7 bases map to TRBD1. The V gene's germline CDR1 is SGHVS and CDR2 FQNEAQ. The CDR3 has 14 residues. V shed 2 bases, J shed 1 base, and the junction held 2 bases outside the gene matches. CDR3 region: CASSLRDSSYEQYF. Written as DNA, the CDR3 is TGTGCCAGCAGCTTACGGGACAGTTCCTACGAGCAGTACTTC.

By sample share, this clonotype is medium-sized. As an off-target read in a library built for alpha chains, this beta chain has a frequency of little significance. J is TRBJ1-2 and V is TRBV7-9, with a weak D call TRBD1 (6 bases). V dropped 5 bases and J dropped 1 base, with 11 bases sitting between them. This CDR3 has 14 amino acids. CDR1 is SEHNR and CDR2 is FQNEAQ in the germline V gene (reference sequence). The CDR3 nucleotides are TGTGCCAGCAGCCCGCAGGGGATTAACTATGGCTACACCTTC. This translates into CASSPQGINYGYTF. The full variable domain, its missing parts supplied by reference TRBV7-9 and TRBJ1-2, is DTGVSQNPRHKITKRGQNVTFRCDPISEHNRLYWYRQTLGQGPEFLTYFQNEAQLEKSRLLSDRFSAERPKGSFSTLEIQRTEQGDSAMYLCASSPQGINYGYTFGSGTRLTVV.

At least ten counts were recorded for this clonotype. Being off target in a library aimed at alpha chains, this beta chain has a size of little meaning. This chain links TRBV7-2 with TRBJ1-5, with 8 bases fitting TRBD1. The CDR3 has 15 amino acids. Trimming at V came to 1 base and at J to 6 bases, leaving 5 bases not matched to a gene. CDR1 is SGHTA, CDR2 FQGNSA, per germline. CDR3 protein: CASSLDQGARQPQHF. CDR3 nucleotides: TGTGCCAGCAGCTTAGATCAGGGGGCACGTCAGCCCCAGCATTTT. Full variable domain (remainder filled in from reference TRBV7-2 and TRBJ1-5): GAGVSQSPSNKVTEKGKDVELRCDPISGHTALYWYRQSLGQGLEFLIYFQGNSAPDKSGLPSDRFSAERTGGSVSTLTIQRTQQEDSAVYLCASSLDQGARQPQHFGDGTRLSIL.

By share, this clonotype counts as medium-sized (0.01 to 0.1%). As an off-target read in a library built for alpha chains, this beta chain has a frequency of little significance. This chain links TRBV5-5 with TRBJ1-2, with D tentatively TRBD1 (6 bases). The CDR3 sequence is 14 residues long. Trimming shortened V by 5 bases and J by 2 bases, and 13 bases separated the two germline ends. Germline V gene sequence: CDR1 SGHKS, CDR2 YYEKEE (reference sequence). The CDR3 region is CASSSDRSNYGYTF. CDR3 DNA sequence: TGTGCCAGCAGTTCAGACAGGTCCAACTATGGCTACACCTTC.

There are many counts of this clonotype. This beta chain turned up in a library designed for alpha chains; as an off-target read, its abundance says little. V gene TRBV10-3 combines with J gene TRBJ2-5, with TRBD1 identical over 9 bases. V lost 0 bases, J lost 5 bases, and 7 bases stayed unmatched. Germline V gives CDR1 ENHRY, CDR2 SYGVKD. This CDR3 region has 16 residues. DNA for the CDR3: TGTGCCATCAGTGAGTCGACCCCTGGGACAGGGGAGACCCAGTACTTC. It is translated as CAISESTPGTGETQYF.

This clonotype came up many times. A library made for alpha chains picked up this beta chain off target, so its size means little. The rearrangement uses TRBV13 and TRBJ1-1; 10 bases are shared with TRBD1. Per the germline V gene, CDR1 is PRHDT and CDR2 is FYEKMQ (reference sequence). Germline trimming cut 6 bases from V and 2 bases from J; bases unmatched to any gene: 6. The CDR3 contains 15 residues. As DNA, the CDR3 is TGTGCCAGCAGACGGACAGGGGGACGTAACACTGAAGCTTTCTTT. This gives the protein CASRRTGGRNTEAFF. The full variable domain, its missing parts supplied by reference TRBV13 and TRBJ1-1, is AAGVIQSPRHLIKEKRETATLKCYPIPRHDTVYWYQQGPGQDPQFLISFYEKMQSDKGSIPDRFSAQQFSDYHSELNMSSLELGDSALYFCASRRTGGRNTEAFFGQGTRLTVV.

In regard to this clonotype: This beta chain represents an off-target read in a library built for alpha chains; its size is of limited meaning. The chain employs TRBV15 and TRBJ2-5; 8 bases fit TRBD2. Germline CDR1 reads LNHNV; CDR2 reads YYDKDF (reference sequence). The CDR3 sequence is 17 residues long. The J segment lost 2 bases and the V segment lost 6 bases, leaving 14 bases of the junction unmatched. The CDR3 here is CATSKARAGGLQETQYF. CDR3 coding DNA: TGTGCCACCAGTAAAGCTCGGGCGGGGGGACTACAAGAGACCCAGTACTTC.

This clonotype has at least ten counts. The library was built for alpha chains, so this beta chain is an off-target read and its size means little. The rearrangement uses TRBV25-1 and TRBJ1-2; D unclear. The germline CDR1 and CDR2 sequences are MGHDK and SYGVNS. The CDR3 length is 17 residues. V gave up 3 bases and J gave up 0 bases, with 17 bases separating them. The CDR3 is CASSDPPGSPANYGYTF. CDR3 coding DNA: TGTGCCAGCAGTGACCCCCCGGGGAGCCCGGCTAACTATGGCTACACCTTC.

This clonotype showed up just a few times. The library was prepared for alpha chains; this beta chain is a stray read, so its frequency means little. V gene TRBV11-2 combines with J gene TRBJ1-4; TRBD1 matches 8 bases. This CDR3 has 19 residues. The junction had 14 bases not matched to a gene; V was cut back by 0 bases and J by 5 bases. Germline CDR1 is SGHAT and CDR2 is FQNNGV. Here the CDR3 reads CASSLDLGKTGGPNEKLFF. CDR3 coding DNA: TGTGCCAGCAGCTTAGATCTCGGGAAAACAGGGGGACCGAATGAAAAACTGTTTTTT.

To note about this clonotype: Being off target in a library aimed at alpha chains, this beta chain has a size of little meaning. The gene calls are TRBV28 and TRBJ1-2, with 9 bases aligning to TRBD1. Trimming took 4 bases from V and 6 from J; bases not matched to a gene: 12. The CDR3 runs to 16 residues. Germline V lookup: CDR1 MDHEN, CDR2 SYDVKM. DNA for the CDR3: TGTGCCAGCAGTTCTCAATCCGGGACAGGGATGCATGGCTACACCTTC. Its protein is CASSSQSGTGMHGYTF.

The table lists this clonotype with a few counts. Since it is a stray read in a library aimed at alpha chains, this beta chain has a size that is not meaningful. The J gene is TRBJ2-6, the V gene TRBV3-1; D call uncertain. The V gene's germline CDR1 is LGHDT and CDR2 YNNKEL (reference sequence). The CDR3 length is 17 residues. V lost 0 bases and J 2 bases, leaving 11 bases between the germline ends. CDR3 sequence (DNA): TGTGCCAGCAGCCAAGATTCCTTCCTGACTGGGGCCAACGTCCTGACTTTC. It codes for CASSQDSFLTGANVLTF.

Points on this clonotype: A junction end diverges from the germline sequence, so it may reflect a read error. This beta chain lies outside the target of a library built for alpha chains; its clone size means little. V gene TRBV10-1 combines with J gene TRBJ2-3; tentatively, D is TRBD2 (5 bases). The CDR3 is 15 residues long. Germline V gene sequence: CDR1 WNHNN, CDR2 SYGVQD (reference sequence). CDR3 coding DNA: TGCGCCAGCGGTGAGTCGACGGGATACACAGATACGCAGTATTTT. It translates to CASGESTGYTDTQYF.

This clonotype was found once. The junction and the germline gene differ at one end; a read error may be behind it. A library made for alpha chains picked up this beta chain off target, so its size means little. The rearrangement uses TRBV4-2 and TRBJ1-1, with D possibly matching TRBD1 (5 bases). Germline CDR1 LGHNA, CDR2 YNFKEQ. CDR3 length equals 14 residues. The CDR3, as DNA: TGTGCCAGCGGCCAAGAAAGGGGTTGGACTGAAGCTTTCTTT. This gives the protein CASGQERGWTEAFF.

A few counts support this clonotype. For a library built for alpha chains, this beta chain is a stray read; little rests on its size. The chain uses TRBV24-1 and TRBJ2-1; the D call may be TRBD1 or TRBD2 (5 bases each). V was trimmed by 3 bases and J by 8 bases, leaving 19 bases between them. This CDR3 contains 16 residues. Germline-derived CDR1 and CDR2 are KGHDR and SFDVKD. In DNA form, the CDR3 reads TGTGCCACCAGTGATCCTACAGGAGGAAAGGCGGATGAGCAGTTCTTC. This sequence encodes CATSDPTGGKADEQFF.

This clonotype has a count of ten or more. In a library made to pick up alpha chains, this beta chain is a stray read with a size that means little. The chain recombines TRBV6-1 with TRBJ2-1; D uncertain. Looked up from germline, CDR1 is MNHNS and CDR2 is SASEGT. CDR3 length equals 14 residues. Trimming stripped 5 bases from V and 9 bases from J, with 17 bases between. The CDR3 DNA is TGTGCCAGCAGTACCCGGGTGGACGGGTTTGAGCAGTTCTTC. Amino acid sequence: CASSTRVDGFEQFF.

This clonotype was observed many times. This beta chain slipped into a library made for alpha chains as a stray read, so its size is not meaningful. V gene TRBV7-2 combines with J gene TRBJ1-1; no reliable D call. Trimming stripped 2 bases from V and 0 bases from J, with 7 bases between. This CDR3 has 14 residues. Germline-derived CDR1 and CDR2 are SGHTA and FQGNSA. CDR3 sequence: CASSLQSMNTEAFF. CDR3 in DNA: TGTGCCAGCAGCTTACAGTCCATGAACACTGAAGCTTTCTTT.

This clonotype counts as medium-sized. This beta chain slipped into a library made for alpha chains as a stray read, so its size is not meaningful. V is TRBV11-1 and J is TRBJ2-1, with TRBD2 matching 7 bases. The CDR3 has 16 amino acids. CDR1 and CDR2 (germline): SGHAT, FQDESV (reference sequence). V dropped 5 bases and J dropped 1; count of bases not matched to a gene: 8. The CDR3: CASSHKGGGSYNEQFF. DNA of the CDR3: TGTGCCAGCAGCCACAAGGGCGGGGGTTCCTACAATGAGCAGTTCTTC.

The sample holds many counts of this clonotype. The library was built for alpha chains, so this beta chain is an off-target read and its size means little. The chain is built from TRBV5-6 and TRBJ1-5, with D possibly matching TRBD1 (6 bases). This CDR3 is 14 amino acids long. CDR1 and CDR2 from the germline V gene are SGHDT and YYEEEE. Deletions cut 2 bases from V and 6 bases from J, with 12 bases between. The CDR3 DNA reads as TGTGCCAGCAGCTTAGGACAGCTATCTCAGCCCCAGCATTTT. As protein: CASSLGQLSQPQHF.

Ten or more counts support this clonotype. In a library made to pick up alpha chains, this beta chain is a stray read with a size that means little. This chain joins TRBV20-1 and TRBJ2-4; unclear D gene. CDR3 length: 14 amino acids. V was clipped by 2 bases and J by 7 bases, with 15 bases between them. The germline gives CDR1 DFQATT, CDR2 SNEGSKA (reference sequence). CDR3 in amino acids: CSARIGSRANIQYF. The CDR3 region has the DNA TGCAGTGCTAGAATCGGGTCACGGGCTAACATTCAGTACTTC.

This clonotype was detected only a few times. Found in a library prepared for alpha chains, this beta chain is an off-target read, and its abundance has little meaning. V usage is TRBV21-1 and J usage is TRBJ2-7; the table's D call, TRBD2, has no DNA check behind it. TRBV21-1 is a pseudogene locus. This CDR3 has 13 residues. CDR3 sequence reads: CASRAGERHEQYV. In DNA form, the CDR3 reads TGTGCCAGCAGAGCGGGGGAAAGGCACGAGCAGTACGTC.

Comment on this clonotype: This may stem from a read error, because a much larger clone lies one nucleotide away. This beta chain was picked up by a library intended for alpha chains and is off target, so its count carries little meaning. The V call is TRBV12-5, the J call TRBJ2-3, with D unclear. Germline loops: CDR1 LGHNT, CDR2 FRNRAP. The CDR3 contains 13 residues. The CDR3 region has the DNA TGTGTTAGTGGTATCAGACTGACAGATACGCAGTATTTT. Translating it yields CVSGIRLTDTQYF.

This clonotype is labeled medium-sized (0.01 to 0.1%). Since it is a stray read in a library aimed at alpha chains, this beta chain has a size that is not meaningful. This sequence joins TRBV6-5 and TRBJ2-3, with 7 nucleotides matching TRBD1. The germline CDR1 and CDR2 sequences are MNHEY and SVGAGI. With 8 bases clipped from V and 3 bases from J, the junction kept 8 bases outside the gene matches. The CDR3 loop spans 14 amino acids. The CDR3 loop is CASGPQGETDTQYF. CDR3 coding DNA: TGTGCCAGCGGACCGCAGGGGGAAACAGATACGCAGTATTTT.